Following are 2 T cell receptor beta chains from one sample sequenced in a study of blood T cell repertoires in COVID-19. Method: immunoSEQ multiplex PCR; TCRdb's copy keeps in-frame clones and lacks some. The data hold 200,000 to 300,000 clones, with roughly 88% observed a single time. Sequencing used PBMCs or T cells enriched from blood (not recorded which). These receptors were collected from a woman aged 35 to 49 who had been exposed to COVID-19.

The rearrangement links TRBV6-4 to TRBJ2-2; 9 bases line up with TRBD2. The germline V gene encodes CDR1 MRHNA and CDR2 SNTAGT. CDR3 size: 18 residues. V trimming: 4 bases; J trimming: 3 bases; junction bases outside the gene matches: 12. The CDR3 protein is CASSGTRSGRKDTGELFF. CDR3 in DNA: TGTGCCAGCAGTGGAACTCGAAGCGGGAGGAAGGACACCGGGGAGCTGTTTTTT.

The chain employs TRBV14 and TRBJ2-7; 11 bases map to TRBD2. There are 19 residues in the CDR3. Per the germline V gene, CDR1 is SGHDN and CDR2 is FVKESK. Trimming cost V 4 bases and J 5 bases; bases outside gene matches: 19. CDR3 in amino acids: CASSPQRLAGSLGGHEQYF. In nucleotides, the CDR3 is TGTGCCAGCAGCCCCCAGCGACTAGCGGGGTCGCTTGGGGGGCACGAGCAGTACTTC.